This T cell receptor (beta chain) was sequenced for a study of blood T cell repertoires in COVID-19. Turning to the study itself: Some COVID-19 samples were acute and others convalescent; all came from the United States, Italy and Spain.

This clone showed up just once. Data came from immunoSEQ multiplex PCR; TCRdb stores just in-frame clones and leaves some out. Of approximately 180,000 clones in the sample, about 85% were seen once. Germline values: CDR1 LNHNV, CDR2 YYDKDF (reference sequence). With 1 base removed from V and 0 bases from J, the gap between germline ends came to 11 bases. This CDR3 has 16 residues. The TCR sequence derives from an elderly woman with acute or convalescent COVID-19. The sequenced sample was peripheral blood. The J gene is TRBJ2-3, the V gene TRBV15; D gene uncertain. The CDR3 sequence is CATSRVADISTDTQYF. The CDR3 coding sequence is TGTGCCACCAGCAGAGTGGCAGATATTAGCACAGATACGCAGTATTTT.